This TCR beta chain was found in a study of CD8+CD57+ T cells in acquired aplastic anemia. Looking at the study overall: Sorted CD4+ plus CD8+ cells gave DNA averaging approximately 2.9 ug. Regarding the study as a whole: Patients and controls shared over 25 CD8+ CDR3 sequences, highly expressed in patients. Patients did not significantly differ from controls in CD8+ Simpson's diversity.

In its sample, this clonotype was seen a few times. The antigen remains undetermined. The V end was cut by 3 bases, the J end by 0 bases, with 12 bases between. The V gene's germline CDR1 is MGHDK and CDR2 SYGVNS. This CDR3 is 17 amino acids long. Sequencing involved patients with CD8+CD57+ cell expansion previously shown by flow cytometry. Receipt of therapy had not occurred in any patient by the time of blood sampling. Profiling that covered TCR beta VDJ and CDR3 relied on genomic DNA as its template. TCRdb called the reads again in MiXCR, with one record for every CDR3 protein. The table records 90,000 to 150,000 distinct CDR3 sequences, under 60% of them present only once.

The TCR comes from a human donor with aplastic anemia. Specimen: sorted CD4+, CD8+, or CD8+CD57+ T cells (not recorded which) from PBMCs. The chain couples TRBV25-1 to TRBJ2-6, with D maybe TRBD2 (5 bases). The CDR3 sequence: CASSDPRVFSGANVLTF. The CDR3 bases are TGTGCCAGCAGTGATCCGCGGGTTTTCTCTGGGGCCAACGTCCTGACTTTC.